This TCR beta chain was documented in a study of T cell responses to AZD1222 COVID-19 vaccine. Points on this clone: The antigen remains unidentified.

CDR1 is SGDLS, CDR2 YYNGEE, per germline. CDR3 length: 16 residues. J was trimmed by 2 bases and V by 10 bases; bases with no gene match: 15. Profiled with immunoSEQ multiplex PCR; TCRdb holds only in-frame clones, not every one. Here the sample spans some 63,000 clones, 75% to 90% being singletons. Study results and limitations: Most donors were white British and more were female, and clonal diversity was possibly underestimated. Baseline seropositivity occurred in only six AZD1222 recipients.

The sequence was collected from an adult who received the AZD1222 COVID-19 vaccine. The gene calls are TRBV9 and TRBJ2-3; TRBD1 agrees at 8 bases. This sample comprised peripheral blood, obtained 28 days after the second AZD1222 dose. CDR3 region: CASSQTGEPATDTQYF. The CDR3 DNA follows: TGTGCCTCCTCCCAGACAGGGGAACCAGCCACAGATACGCAGTATTTT.